This entry describes one T cell receptor (beta chain). Its antigen remains unidentified. Germline assignment: CDR1 SGHTA and CDR2 FQGTGA. Trimming removed 5 bases from V and 6 bases from J; junction bases left unmatched: 7. This CDR3 has 15 amino acids. The record originates from a study of blood T cells in healthy people across ages. Study conclusions and caveats: Diversity of TCR beta correlated strongly with naive T cell percentage.

Combining a sample-barcoded 5' primer with a J-beta primer mix, a second PCR ran for roughly 7 to 11 cycles. TCRdb re-analysed the 5' RACE reads in MiXCR, keeping a single row per CDR3 protein. This table holds about 290,000 distinct CDR3 sequences, roughly 27% found once. Individuals who donated were healthy Caucasians from Russia aged about 6 to 95. Each sample used at least 6 million PBMCs. V usage is TRBV7-3 and J usage is TRBJ2-3, with 11 bases lining up with TRBD2. Specimen: blood. This TCR was sampled from a woman between 65 and 79 years old in good health. The CDR3 DNA sequence: TGTGCCAGCAGCCGCTATAGCGGGAGGGCCGATACGCAGTATTTT. This codes for CASSRYSGRADTQYF. The whole variable domain, filled in from reference TRBV7-3 and TRBJ2-3, reads GAGVSQTPSNKVTEKGKYVELRCDPISGHTALYWYRQSLGQGPEFLIYFQGTGAADDSGLPNDRFFAVRPEGSVSTLKIQRTERGDSAVYLCASSRYSGRADTQYFGPGTRLTVL.